Following are 21 T cell receptor beta chains from one sample sequenced in a study of Ad26.COV2.S vaccination and SARS-CoV-2 variants. As for treatment: 15 to 20 received Ad26.COV2.S at low or high dose, single or two shots; a few received placebo; per-sample allocation not given. Sampling took place 63 days after the first vaccine or placebo injection. Generated by immunoSEQ multiplex PCR, the TCRdb table keeps only in-frame clones and is missing some. This sample carries hundreds of thousands of clones, 75% to 90% of them seen once, and the ten largest clones take about 4.6%. Sequencing used peripheral blood, obtained in a trial of Ad26.COV2.S vaccine versus placebo. The receptors originated from a person aged 18-65 years who received the Ad26.COV2.S COVID-19 vaccine or a placebo.

The V call is TRBV9, the J call TRBJ2-2, with 13 bases lining up with TRBD2. The CDR3 consists of 19 residues. The V gene end was trimmed by 4 bases and the J gene end by 1 base; junction bases not matched to a gene: 10. Germline CDR1 is SGDLS and CDR2 is YYNGEE. This CDR3 is CASSRQRLAGGRNTGELFF. CDR3 sequence (DNA): TGTGCCAGCAGCCGTCAAAGACTAGCGGGGGGCCGGAACACCGGGGAGCTGTTTTTT.

This sequence joins TRBV7-9 and TRBJ2-1; 10 nucleotides agree with TRBD1. V shed 4 bases and J 4 bases; nucleotides not matched to a gene: 7. CDR3 size: 16 residues. Per the germline V gene, CDR1 is SEHNR and CDR2 is FQNEAQ (reference sequence). CDR3 DNA sequence: TGTGCCAGCAGCTCCCCGGACAGGGGGGAATACAATGAGCAGTTCTTC. Encoded protein: CASSSPDRGEYNEQFF.

This clone was seen just once. The J gene is TRBJ2-5, the V gene TRBV2, with TRBD2 matching 7 bases. V gave up 4 bases and J gave up 1 base; unmatched junction bases: 12. The V gene's germline CDR1 is SNHLY and CDR2 FYNNEI. This CDR3 has 17 amino acids. The CDR3 DNA reads as TGTGCCAGCAGTGGGGGTGTCTATGGGAGGGTCCAAGAGACCCAGTACTTC. Amino acids: CASSGGVYGRVQETQYF.

DNA for the CDR3: TGTGCCAGCAGCTTAGCGCCTAATGCGTTACAAAAACTGTTTTTT. Protein: CASSLAPNALQKLFF. This chain links TRBV7-8 with TRBJ1-4; D is ambiguous. Germline CDR1 SGHVS, CDR2 FQNEAQ. CDR3 length equals 15 residues. Trimming removed 0 bases at V and 9 bases at J, with 14 bases between.

The chain couples TRBV13 to TRBJ2-1, with 10 bases identical to TRBD2. Germline V gene lookup returns CDR1 PRHDT and CDR2 FYEKMQ (reference sequence). The CDR3 sequence is 16 residues long. After removal of 1 base from V and 7 bases from J, the junction contained 7 bases not matched to a gene. The CDR3 reads CASSLEPLAGANEQFF. Here the CDR3 DNA reads TGTGCCAGCAGCTTAGAACCTCTAGCGGGAGCGAATGAGCAGTTCTTC.

There are a few counts of this clone. The J gene is TRBJ2-7, the V gene TRBV5-6; tentatively, D is TRBD2 (5 bases). CDR1 and CDR2 (germline): SGHDT, YYEEEE. This CDR3 comprises 14 residues. V was trimmed by 0 bases and J by 2 bases, leaving 9 bases between them. DNA of the CDR3: TGTGCCAGCAGCTTGGAACTAGACCCCTACGAGCAGTACTTC. This translates into CASSLELDPYEQYF.

This sequence joins TRBV9 and TRBJ1-1; the D is unclear. This CDR3 has 14 amino acids. With 0 bases removed from V and 4 bases from J, the gap between germline ends came to 10 bases. CDR1 and CDR2 from the germline V gene are SGDLS and YYNGEE. The CDR3 loop reads CASSVAGEGTEAFF. The CDR3 DNA reads as TGTGCCAGCAGCGTAGCGGGTGAGGGCACTGAAGCTTTCTTT.

This clone was found a few times. The rearrangement uses TRBV30 and TRBJ1-2, with 7 bases lining up with TRBD1. Trimming took 1 base from V and 2 from J; bases not matched to a gene: 10. The germline gives CDR1 GTSNPN, CDR2 SVGIG (reference sequence). CDR3 length: 16 residues. This CDR3 is CAWSAPRGGRNYGYTF. CDR3 bases: TGTGCCTGGAGTGCACCCAGGGGGGGCAGGAACTATGGCTACACCTTC.

This chain uses TRBV15 with TRBJ2-4, with no clear D. The CDR3 contains 12 residues. Germline V gives CDR1 LNHNV, CDR2 YYDKDF (reference sequence). The V gene lost 0 bases and the J gene lost 8 bases, with 5 bases spanning the gap. The CDR3 coding sequence is TGTGCCACCAGCAGAGATCTAGACATTCAGTACTTC. Translation gives CATSRDLDIQYF.

The rearrangement uses TRBV11-2 and TRBJ2-5; tentatively, D is TRBD1 or TRBD2 (5 bases each). The CDR3 has 13 amino acids. V dropped 5 bases and J dropped 3 bases, with 10 bases sitting between them. Looked up from germline, CDR1 is SGHAT and CDR2 is FQNNGV. CDR3 nucleotides: TGTGCCAGCAGCCCCGGGACGGAAGAGACCCAGTACTTC. This codes for CASSPGTEETQYF.

V usage is TRBV29-1 and J usage is TRBJ1-1, with a possible D match to TRBD1 (6 bases). This CDR3 has 12 residues. Per the germline V gene, CDR1 is SQVTM and CDR2 is ANQGSEA. V lost 7 bases and J lost 7, with 16 bases in between. This chain's CDR3 is CSALDSHREAFF. In DNA, the CDR3 is TGCAGCGCCTTGGACAGCCACCGTGAAGCTTTCTTT.

The J gene is TRBJ2-3, the V gene TRBV2, with 7 bases identical to TRBD2. V gave up 5 bases and J gave up 2 bases; unmatched junction bases: 4. Germline CDR1 is SNHLY and CDR2 is FYNNEI. This CDR3 region has 14 residues. The CDR3 loop reads CASSPGTNTDTQYF. The CDR3 DNA reads as TGTGCCAGCAGTCCCGGGACTAACACAGATACGCAGTATTTT.

The CDR3 DNA reads as TGTGCCAGCAGCCCAACAGGGGCTAACTATGGCTACACCTTC. Amino acid sequence: CASSPTGANYGYTF. The chain couples TRBV7-2 to TRBJ1-2; 7 nucleotides line up with TRBD1. The CDR3 extends over 14 amino acids. V lost 5 bases to trimming and J lost 0 bases; unmatched junction nucleotides: 3. Germline lookup yields CDR1 SGHTA and CDR2 FQGNSA.

This clone was observed once. The chain carries TRBV7-2 and TRBJ1-2; TRBD1 is a possible D gene (6 bases). The germline V gene encodes CDR1 SGHTA and CDR2 FQGNSA. This CDR3 region has 15 residues. Trimming removed 4 bases at V and 4 bases at J, with 16 bases between. This chain's CDR3 is CASSSVGGPAYGYTF. As DNA, the CDR3 is TGTGCCAGCAGCTCGGTCGGGGGCCCTGCCTATGGCTACACCTTC.

This chain uses TRBV15 with TRBJ2-3, with TRBD2 as a possible D gene (5 bases). The CDR3 extends over 16 amino acids. The germline CDR1 and CDR2 sequences are LNHNV and YYDKDF (reference sequence). The V end was cut by 0 bases, the J end by 5 bases, with 15 bases between. The CDR3 coding sequence is TGTGCCACCAGCAGAGATAGAAGAACTGCGGGAGATACGCAGTATTTT. Its translation: CATSRDRRTAGDTQYF.

This chain connects TRBV30 to TRBJ2-1; D gene unclear. CDR3 length equals 12 residues. V was clipped by 0 bases and J by 10 bases, with 10 bases between them. The germline V gene encodes CDR1 GTSNPN and CDR2 SVGIG (reference sequence). The CDR3 sequence is CAWSVRGREQFF. DNA of the CDR3: TGTGCCTGGAGTGTCCGCGGACGGGAGCAGTTCTTC.

V is TRBV7-8 and J is TRBJ2-7; D tentatively reads TRBD1 or TRBD2 (5 bases each). This CDR3 region has 16 residues. Germline CDR1 SGHVS, CDR2 FQNEAQ. The V end lost 1 base, the J end lost 2 bases, and 15 bases lay between the germline ends. The CDR3 loop is CASSLGGWDRTYEQYF. The DNA of the CDR3 is TGTGCCAGCAGCTTAGGAGGCTGGGACCGTACCTACGAGCAGTACTTC.

V usage is TRBV4-2 and J usage is TRBJ1-4, with a possible D match to TRBD1 (5 bases). V lost 1 base and J 8 bases, leaving 23 bases between the germline ends. The CDR3 is made up of 18 amino acids. Germline V gives CDR1 LGHNA, CDR2 YNFKEQ. The CDR3 DNA is TGTGCCAGCAGCCAAGGAGAGGTCGGTGGGACGTTGGGAGAAAAACTGTTTTTT. It translates to CASSQGEVGGTLGEKLFF.

The chain links TRBV3-1 (or the pseudogene TRBV3-2) to TRBJ2-2, with D unclear. The CDR3 totals 15 residues. V lost 8 bases and J lost 0, with 13 bases in between. CDR1 and CDR2 (germline): LGHDT, YNNKEL (reference sequence). The CDR3 DNA is TGTGCCAGCGGCTACGGCATCGCGAACACCGGGGAGCTGTTTTTT. This translates into CASGYGIANTGELFF.

The rearrangement joins TRBV7-9 to TRBJ2-2; TRBD1 is a possible D gene (6 bases). The germline CDR1 and CDR2 sequences are SEHNR and FQNEAQ (reference sequence). Trimming took off 4 bases at V and 7 bases at J, with 19 bases between the two ends. There are 16 residues in the CDR3. CDR3 DNA sequence: TGTGCCAGCAGCTGGCCGCTTCAGGGGAAGAACGGGGAGCTGTTTTTT. Translation gives CASSWPLQGKNGELFF.

J is TRBJ1-3 and V is TRBV19; D is possibly TRBD1 (5 bases). Per germline, CDR1 LNHDA and CDR2 SQIVND (reference sequence). Trimming took 6 bases from V and 0 from J, leaving 15 bases between them. There are 16 residues in the CDR3. The CDR3 region has the DNA TGTGCCAGTAGGACGAACGACAGAAGCTCTGGAAACACCATATATTTT. Translated, it gives CASRTNDRSSGNTIYF.